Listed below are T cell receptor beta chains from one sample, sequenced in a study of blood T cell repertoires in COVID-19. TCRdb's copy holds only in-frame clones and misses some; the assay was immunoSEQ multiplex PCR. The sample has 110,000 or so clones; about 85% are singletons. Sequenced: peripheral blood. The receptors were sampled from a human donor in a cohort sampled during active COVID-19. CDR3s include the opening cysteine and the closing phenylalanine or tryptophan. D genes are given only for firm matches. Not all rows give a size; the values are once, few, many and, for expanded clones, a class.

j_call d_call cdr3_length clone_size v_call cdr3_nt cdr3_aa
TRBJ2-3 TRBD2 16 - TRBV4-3 TGCGCCAGCAGCCAAGTTTCGGCGGGGGGCCGGAATACGCAGTATTTT CASSQVSAGGRNTQYF
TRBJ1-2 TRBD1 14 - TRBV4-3 TGCGCCAGCAGCCGAACAGGGGGCCACTATGGCTACACCTTC CASSRTGGHYGYTF
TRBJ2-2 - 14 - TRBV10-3 TGTGCCATCAGTGAGGACAGCAACACCGGGGAGCTGTTTTTT CAISEDSNTGELFF
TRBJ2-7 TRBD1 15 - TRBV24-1 TGTGCCACCAGTGATGAGGACAGGGGTCTCAACGAGCAGTACTTC CATSDEDRGLNEQYF
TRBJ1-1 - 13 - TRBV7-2 TGTGCCAGCAGCTTCCAGGCGAACACTGAAGCTTTCTTT CASSFQANTEAFF
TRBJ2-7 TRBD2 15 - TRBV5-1 TGCGCCAGCAGCTTGTCTCCCGGGGGGAGCTACGAGCAGTACTTC CASSLSPGGSYEQYF
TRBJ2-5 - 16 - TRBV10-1 TGCGCCAGCACTGCTATGATGGGAGTACACCAAGAGACCCAGTACTTC CASTAMMGVHQETQYF
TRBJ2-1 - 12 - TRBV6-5 TGTGCCAGCAGGGACTTTGTGGGTGAGCAGTTCTTC CASRDFVGEQFF
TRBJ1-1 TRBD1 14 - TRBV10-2 TGCGCCAGCAGCCATCAGGGGGGGAACACTGAAGCTTTCTTT CASSHQGGNTEAFF
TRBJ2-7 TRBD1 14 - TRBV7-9 TGTGCCAGCAGCTTGGAAGGGGGCCCCTACGAGCAGTACTTC CASSLEGGPYEQYF
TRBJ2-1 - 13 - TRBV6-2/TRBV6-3 TGTGCCAGCAGTCCGTTTTTTGACAATGAGCAGTTCTTC CASSPFFDNEQFF
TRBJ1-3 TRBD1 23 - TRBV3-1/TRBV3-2 TGTGCCAGCAGCCAAGATTGGGGGCCAAACCGGGACAGGGGGCAAAATATTGGAAACACCATATATTTT CASSQDWGPNRDRGQNIGNTIYF
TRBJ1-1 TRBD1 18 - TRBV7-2 TGTGCCAGCAGCTTAGCGAGGCGACAGGGGGCCAGGGGCACTGAAGCTTTCTTT CASSLARRQGARGTEAFF
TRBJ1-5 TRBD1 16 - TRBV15 TGTGCCACCAGCAGGATGACAGGGGCCGGCAATCAGCCCCAGCATTTT CATSRMTGAGNQPQHF
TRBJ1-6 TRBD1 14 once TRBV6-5 TGTGCCAGCAGCCAACAGGGGGCTCAGTCACCCCTCCACTTT CASSQQGAQSPLHF
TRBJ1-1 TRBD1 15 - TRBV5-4 TGTGCCAGCAGCTTGACCACAGGGGCTGGCACTGAAGCTTTCTTT CASSLTTGAGTEAFF
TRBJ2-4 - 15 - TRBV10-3 TGTGCCATCAGTGAGTCCCGGGACATTAAAAACATTCAGTACTTC CAISESRDIKNIQYF
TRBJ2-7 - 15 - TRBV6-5 TGTGCCAGCAGTCCCCGGACAGTCAGCTCCTACGAGCAGTACTTC CASSPRTVSSYEQYF
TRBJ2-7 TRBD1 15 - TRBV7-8 TGTGCCAGCAGCGCTGGACAGGGGGACTTCTACGAGCAGTACTTC CASSAGQGDFYEQYF
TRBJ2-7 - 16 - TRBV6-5 TGTGCCAGCAGTTACTCGAGTATGGGGAGCTCCTACGAGCAGTACTTC CASSYSSMGSSYEQYF
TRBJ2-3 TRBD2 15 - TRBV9 TGTGCCAGCAGCGCTACTAGCGGGGCCGGAGATACGCAGTATTTT CASSATSGAGDTQYF
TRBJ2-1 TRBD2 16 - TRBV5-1 TGCGCCAGCAGCCCGGAAGCGGGGGGACACTACAATGAGCAGTTCTTC CASSPEAGGHYNEQFF
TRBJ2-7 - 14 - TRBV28 TGTGCCAGCAGACCCCCCGGGACAACCTACGAGCAGTACTTC CASRPPGTTYEQYF
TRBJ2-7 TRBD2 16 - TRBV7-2 TGTGCCAGCAGCTATGGACTAGCGGGGGCTTCCTACGAGCAGTACTTC CASSYGLAGASYEQYF
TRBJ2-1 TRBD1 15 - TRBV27 TGTGCCAGCAGTCCTGACAGGGCCCACTACAATGAGCAGTTCTTC CASSPDRAHYNEQFF
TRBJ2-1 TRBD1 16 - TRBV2 TGTGCCAGCAGTGAAGAACAGGGGCATCCCTACAATGAGCAGTTCTTC CASSEEQGHPYNEQFF
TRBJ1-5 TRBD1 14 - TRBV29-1 TGCAGCGTTGGTGACAGGGGAATCAATCAGCCCCAGCATTTT CSVGDRGINQPQHF
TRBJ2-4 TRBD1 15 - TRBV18 TGTGCCAGCTCACCACCGCAGGGGGCGGAAAACATTCAGTACTTC CASSPPQGAENIQYF
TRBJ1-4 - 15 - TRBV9 TGTGCCAGCAGCGTAGACCCCGGGGGTAATGAAAAACTGTTTTTT CASSVDPGGNEKLFF
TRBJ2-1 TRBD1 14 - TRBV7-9 TGTGCCAGCAGCAGGACAGGGCAGTTTGGTGAGCAGTTCTTC CASSRTGQFGEQFF
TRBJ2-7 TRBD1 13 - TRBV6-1 TGTGCCAGCAGACCGGGACAGTCCTACGAGCAGTACTTC CASRPGQSYEQYF
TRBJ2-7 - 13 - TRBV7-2 TGTGCCAGCAGCTTACAGGTCTCCTACGAGCAGTACTTC CASSLQVSYEQYF
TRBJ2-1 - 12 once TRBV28 TGTGCCAGCAGTTCCCCCCCACTAGCCCCGTTCTTC CASSSPPLAPFF
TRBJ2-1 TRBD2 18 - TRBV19 TGTGCCAGTAGTATGGGACTGGTGGGACTAACGTCCTACAATGAGCAGTTCTTC CASSMGLVGLTSYNEQFF
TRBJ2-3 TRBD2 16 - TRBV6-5 TGTGCCAGCAGTTACTCTAGCGGGGGGGCCACAGATACGCAGTATTTT CASSYSSGGATDTQYF